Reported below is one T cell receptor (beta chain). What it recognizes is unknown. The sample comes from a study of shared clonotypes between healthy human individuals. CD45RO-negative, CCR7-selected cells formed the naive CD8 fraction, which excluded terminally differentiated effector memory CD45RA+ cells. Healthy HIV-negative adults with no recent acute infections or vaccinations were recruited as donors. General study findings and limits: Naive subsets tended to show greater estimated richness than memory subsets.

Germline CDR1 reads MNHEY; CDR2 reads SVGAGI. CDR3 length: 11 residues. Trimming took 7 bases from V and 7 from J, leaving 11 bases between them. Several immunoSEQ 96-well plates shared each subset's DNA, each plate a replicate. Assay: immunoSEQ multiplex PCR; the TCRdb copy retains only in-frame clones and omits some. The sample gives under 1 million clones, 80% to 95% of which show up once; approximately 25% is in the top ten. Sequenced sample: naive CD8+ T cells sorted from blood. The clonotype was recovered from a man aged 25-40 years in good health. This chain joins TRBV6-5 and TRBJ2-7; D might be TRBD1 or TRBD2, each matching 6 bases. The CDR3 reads CASKGGREQYF. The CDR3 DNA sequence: TGTGCCAGCAAGGGGGGCAGGGAGCAGTACTTC.